Each of the 30 T cell receptor beta chains below was sequenced from the same sample in a study of CD8 T cells in Susac syndrome. Random hexamers were used to reverse transcribe about 0.5 to 1 ug of RNA. Using its own MiXCR run on the immunoSEQ multiplex PCR reads, TCRdb lists one record per CDR3 protein. This table holds about 120,000 distinct CDR3 sequences, just under 95% found once. Sample: CD8+ T cells from PBMCs. These receptors all come from a human donor with Susac syndrome.

Comment on this clonotype: The junction shows a germline mismatch at one end, possibly a read error. V is TRBV12-3 or TRBV12-4 and J is TRBJ1-1; D remains ambiguous. The CDR3 has 8 residues. The CDR3 DNA sequence: TGTGCCAGCAGTCCGTCCCTCTTT. It encodes CASSPSLF.

J is TRBJ2-1 and V is TRBV3-1, with TRBD1 matching 7 bases. The trim removed 7 bases at V and 4 bases at J, leaving 10 bases unmatched. The CDR3 is 15 residues long. Germline CDR1 is LGHDT and CDR2 is YNNKEL (reference sequence). CDR3 nucleotides: TGTGCCAGCAAGATGACAGGGTATGGTTACAATGAGCAGTTCTTC. This codes for CASKMTGYGYNEQFF.

The V gene is TRBV6-2 or TRBV6-3, the J gene TRBJ2-1, with 8 bases matching TRBD1. Germline V gives CDR1 MNHEY, CDR2 SVGEGT. The CDR3 is 16 residues long. The V and J ends lost 4 bases and 3 bases, in that order; junction bases with no gene match: 8. CDR3 DNA sequence: TGTGCCAGCAGTTCCCTGACAGGGGCAGGCTACAATGAGCAGTTCTTC. Translated, it gives CASSSLTGAGYNEQFF.

This rearrangement joins TRBV14 to TRBJ2-7; D gene uncertain. The CDR3 length is 11 residues. Per the germline V gene, CDR1 is SGHDN and CDR2 is FVKESK. The ends were cut back, 3 bases at V and 4 bases at J, with 4 bases in the middle. DNA for the CDR3: TGTGCCAGCAGCCAGGCTTACGAGCAGTACTTC. Amino acid sequence: CASSQAYEQYF. Drawing the rest from reference TRBV14 and TRBJ2-7, the complete variable domain is EAGVTQFPSHSVIEKGQTVTLRCDPISGHDNLYWYRRVMGKEIKFLLHFVKESKQDESGMPNNRFLAERTGGTYSTLKVQPAELEDSGVYFCASSQAYEQYFGPGTRLTVT.

The chain links TRBV6-2 or TRBV6-3 to TRBJ2-1; 10 nucleotides align to TRBD1. This CDR3 has 15 residues. The V gene end was trimmed by 6 bases and the J gene end by 0 bases; junction bases not matched to a gene: 2. The germline gives CDR1 MNHEY, CDR2 SVGEGT. The CDR3 protein is CASRWTGGSYNEQFF. In DNA form, the CDR3 reads TGTGCCAGCAGGTGGACAGGGGGCTCCTACAATGAGCAGTTCTTC.

This chain uses TRBV27 with TRBJ2-3; no clear D gene. Trimming removed 7 bases at V and 0 bases at J, with 11 bases between. This CDR3 spans 14 amino acids. CDR1 and CDR2 from the germline V gene are MNHEY and SMNVEV (reference sequence). CDR3 DNA: TGTGCCAGCACCCCCGTGCGGAGCACAGATACGCAGTATTTT. Amino acid sequence: CASTPVRSTDTQYF.

This chain joins TRBV6-5 and TRBJ1-6; a possible D gene is TRBD1 (6 bases). The germline V gene has CDR1 MNHEY and CDR2 SVGAGI. CDR3 length equals 15 residues. Trimming cost V 0 bases and J 7 bases, with 10 bases left between them. DNA for the CDR3: TGTGCCAGCAGTTACTCGGCAGGGGAGAATTCACCCCTCCACTTT. It encodes CASSYSAGENSPLHF.

The chain employs TRBV9 and TRBJ2-7, with 12 bases that match TRBD2. Germline values: CDR1 SGDLS, CDR2 YYNGEE. This CDR3 spans 16 amino acids. V lost 0 bases and J lost 5; bases outside the gene matches: 6. The CDR3 loop reads CASSVAGLAGMNEQYF. For the CDR3, the DNA is TGTGCCAGCAGCGTAGCTGGACTAGCGGGGATGAACGAGCAGTACTTC. Using reference TRBV9 and TRBJ2-7 for the parts outside the CDR3, the full variable domain is DSGVTQTPKHLITATGQRVTLRCSPRSGDLSVYWYQQSLDQGLQFLIQYYNGEERAKGNILERFSAQQFPDLHSELNLSSLELGDSALYFCASSVAGLAGMNEQYFGPGTRLTVT.

This chain joins TRBV7-9 and TRBJ2-1; D is ambiguous. CDR1 is SEHNR and CDR2 is FQNEAQ in the germline V gene (reference sequence). The V end lost 7 bases, the J end lost 1 base, and 8 bases lay between the germline ends. The CDR3 has 13 amino acids. The CDR3 nucleotides are TGTGCCAGCATCCCGTCATCCTACAATGAGCAGTTCTTC. This sequence encodes CASIPSSYNEQFF. Based on the CDR3 plus reference TRBV7-9 and TRBJ2-1, the full variable domain is DTGVSQNPRHKITKRGQNVTFRCDPISEHNRLYWYRQTLGQGPEFLTYFQNEAQLEKSRLLSDRFSAERPKGSFSTLEIQRTEQGDSAMYLCASIPSSYNEQFFGPGTRLTVL.

V usage is TRBV3-1 and J usage is TRBJ2-5; D possibly corresponds to TRBD2 (6 bases). The CDR3 extends over 15 amino acids. The germline V gene has CDR1 LGHDT and CDR2 YNNKEL (reference sequence). V lost 0 bases and J lost 5, with 13 bases in between. In DNA form, the CDR3 reads TGTGCCAGCAGCCAAGACTCGGGACTGAGGGAGACCCAGTACTTC. It specifies CASSQDSGLRETQYF.

The V call is TRBV14, the J call TRBJ2-3; D is tentatively TRBD1 or TRBD2 (6 bases each). Germline V CDR1 and CDR2: SGHDN, FVKESK. This CDR3 is 14 amino acids long. V gave up 2 bases and J gave up 4 bases, with 10 bases separating them. DNA for the CDR3: TGTGCCAGCAGCCAACCTGGGGGGCCAGATACGCAGTATTTT. It encodes CASSQPGGPDTQYF.

The chain links TRBV25-1 to TRBJ1-2; no firm D call. The germline gives CDR1 MGHDK, CDR2 SYGVNS. The CDR3 loop spans 11 amino acids. V gave up 3 bases and J gave up 5 bases, with 4 bases separating them. The CDR3 is CASSESYGYTF. CDR3 coding DNA: TGTGCCAGCAGTGAGAGTTATGGCTACACCTTC.

This clonotype has only one observation. This rearrangement joins TRBV9 to TRBJ1-5; 7 bases fit TRBD1. V shed 6 bases and J 4 bases; nucleotides not matched to a gene: 7. Germline CDR1 is SGDLS and CDR2 is YYNGEE. This CDR3 spans 14 amino acids. Written as DNA, the CDR3 is TGTGCCAGCAACCAAGGGGGCGGTAATCAGCCCCAGCATTTT. Translating it yields CASNQGGGNQPQHF.

V usage is TRBV15 and J usage is TRBJ2-5; D is ambiguous. Between the trimmed V and J ends, which lost 0 bases and 0 bases, there was a span of 5 bases. CDR3 length equals 14 residues. Germline loops: CDR1 LNHNV, CDR2 YYDKDF (reference sequence). CDR3 in amino acids: CATSRDLNQETQYF. As DNA, the CDR3 is TGTGCCACCAGCAGAGATCTGAACCAAGAGACCCAGTACTTC.

The CDR3 region is CASSLDRGLDSNQPQHF. The CDR3, as DNA: TGTGCCAGCAGCTTGGACAGGGGGCTGGATAGCAATCAGCCCCAGCATTTT. The V and J genes are TRBV5-6 and TRBJ1-5; 9 bases fit TRBD1. From germline, CDR1 is SGHDT and CDR2 YYEEEE. The V and J ends lost 0 bases and 0 bases, in that order; junction bases with no gene match: 4. The CDR3 covers 17 residues.

The rearrangement links TRBV5-1 to TRBJ1-1; TRBD1 matches 9 bases. The V segment lost 3 bases and the J segment 3 bases; nucleotides outside the gene matches: 12. The germline CDR1 and CDR2 sequences are SGHRS and YFSETQ. The CDR3 has 17 amino acids. This chain's CDR3 is CASSSARGQGSHTEAFF. Here the CDR3 DNA reads TGCGCCAGCAGCTCCGCTCGGGGACAGGGATCCCACACTGAAGCTTTCTTT.

The genes are TRBV4-1 and TRBJ2-3, with D perhaps TRBD2 (5 bases). V lost 1 base and J 0 bases, leaving 8 bases between the germline ends. This CDR3 contains 15 residues. Germline V gives CDR1 MGHRA, CDR2 YSYEKL. The CDR3 bases are TGCGCCAGCAGCCAAGGGACTCGAAGCACAGATACGCAGTATTTT. Protein: CASSQGTRSTDTQYF.

The rearrangement links TRBV27 to TRBJ1-5; D is possibly TRBD1 (6 bases). V lost 2 bases and J lost 2, with 10 bases in between. Germline V gives CDR1 MNHEY, CDR2 SMNVEV (reference sequence). The CDR3 is 15 residues long. CDR3 loop: CASSLGPGGNQPQHF. CDR3 DNA sequence: TGTGCCAGCAGTTTAGGGCCAGGGGGCAATCAGCCCCAGCATTTT.

The genes are TRBV24-1 and TRBJ2-1; TRBD1 aligns across 8 bases. The CDR3 sequence is 16 residues long. V trimming: 4 bases; J trimming: 8 bases; junction bases outside the gene matches: 12. CDR1 KGHDR and CDR2 SFDVKD come from the germline V gene. In DNA form, the CDR3 reads TGTGCCACCAGTGAGCACAGGGGGTCCACAGTCCATGAGCAGTTCTTC. Its protein product is CATSEHRGSTVHEQFF.

Concerning this clonotype: The germline gene is not matched at one end of the junction; a read error may be the cause. The J gene is TRBJ2-2, the V gene TRBV5-5; the D gene is possibly TRBD2 (5 bases). CDR3 length: 15 amino acids. CDR1 and CDR2 from the germline V gene are SGHKS and YYEKEE (reference sequence). The CDR3 loop is CASTLRGSNTGELFF. CDR3 in DNA: TGTGCCAGCACCTTGAGAGGGTCCAACACCGGGGAGCTGTTTTTT.

The chain is built from TRBV29-1 and TRBJ1-1; the match to TRBD1 covers 9 bases. V was pared by 6 bases and J by 0 bases, with 8 bases of the junction left unmatched. Germline CDR1 reads SQVTM; CDR2 reads ANQGSEA. The CDR3 totals 15 residues. The CDR3 sequence: CSVTPDRGLNTEAFF. The DNA for the CDR3 is TGCAGCGTCACCCCGGACAGGGGCTTGAACACTGAAGCTTTCTTT.

The CDR3 sequence is CASRSGAGANVLTF. As DNA, the CDR3 is TGTGCCAGCAGGTCAGGTGCCGGGGCCAACGTCCTGACTTTC. V is TRBV27 and J is TRBJ2-6; D is ambiguous. V lost 6 bases and J 4 bases, leaving 10 bases between the germline ends. CDR3 length equals 14 residues. Germline V lookup: CDR1 MNHEY, CDR2 SMNVEV (reference sequence).

J is TRBJ1-6 and V is TRBV29-1; TRBD1 matches at 10 bases. Germline CDR1 SQVTM, CDR2 ANQGSEA. The V and J ends lost 4 bases and 10 bases, in that order; junction bases with no gene match: 4. This CDR3 has 13 residues. CDR3 DNA: TGCAGCGTTGGGGACAGGGGTCACTCACCCCTCCACTTT. It translates to CSVGDRGHSPLHF.

This rearrangement joins TRBV9 to TRBJ2-6; 9 bases align to TRBD1. Looked up from germline, CDR1 is SGDLS and CDR2 is YYNGEE. The V segment lost 2 bases and the J segment 12 bases; nucleotides outside the gene matches: 9. The CDR3 has 15 residues. The CDR3 reads CASSVRTGASSVLTF. CDR3 coding DNA: TGTGCCAGCAGCGTGAGGACAGGGGCCTCAAGCGTCCTGACTTTC.

The rearrangement joins TRBV12-3 or TRBV12-4 to TRBJ2-7; D unresolved. V dropped 3 bases and J dropped 7 bases, with 13 bases sitting between them. The CDR3 totals 13 residues. CDR3 bases: TGTGCCAGCAGTTTCGGGCCTGCGGCAGAGCAGTACTTC. It specifies CASSFGPAAEQYF.

CDR3 protein: CASSQLGTGGKETQYF. In nucleotides, the CDR3 is TGTGCCAGCAGTCAATTAGGGACAGGGGGCAAAGAGACCCAGTACTTC. V is TRBV27 and J is TRBJ2-5; 12 bases map to TRBD1. Trimming removed 5 bases from V and 3 bases from J; junction bases left unmatched: 7. From germline, CDR1 is MNHEY and CDR2 SMNVEV (reference sequence). The CDR3 extends over 16 amino acids.

The chain is built from TRBV7-8 and TRBJ2-4; 8 positions match TRBD2. The V segment lost 5 bases and the J segment 3 bases; nucleotides outside the gene matches: 9. The CDR3 spans 16 residues. Germline V gives CDR1 SGHVS, CDR2 FQNEAQ. The CDR3 region has the DNA TGTGCCAGCAGCCCTAGGCCGGGAGGGATCAAAAACATTCAGTACTTC. It codes for CASSPRPGGIKNIQYF.

This chain joins TRBV4-1 and TRBJ2-3, with D perhaps matching TRBD2 (5 bases). The CDR3 extends over 13 amino acids. V was clipped by 1 base and J by 4 bases, with 6 bases between them. Germline V CDR1 and CDR2: MGHRA, YSYEKL. The CDR3: CASSQVLADTQYF. DNA of the CDR3: TGCGCCAGCAGCCAAGTACTAGCAGATACGCAGTATTTT.

The rearrangement uses TRBV12-3 or TRBV12-4 and TRBJ2-3, with TRBD2 matching over 11 bases. V trimming: 7 bases; J trimming: 6 bases; junction bases outside the gene matches: 6. The CDR3 consists of 14 residues. CDR3 sequence reads: CASTRTSGRDTQYF. The CDR3 DNA is TGTGCCAGCACCAGGACTAGCGGGCGGGATACGCAGTATTTT.

As for this clonotype: The conserved phenylalanine or tryptophan normally closing the CDR3 is absent here, so this likely arose from a read error. The chain uses TRBV7-7 and TRBJ2-7; D remains ambiguous. The germline V gene encodes CDR1 SSHAT and CDR2 FNYEAQ (reference sequence). CDR3 length: 14 residues. V lost 4 bases and J 0 bases, leaving 10 bases between the germline ends. CDR3 region: CASSSGPSSYEQYS. The CDR3 coding sequence is TGTGCCAGCAGCTCCGGGCCCAGCTCCTACGAGCAGTACTCC.